These T cell receptor beta chains were read from a single sample in a study of cytomegalovirus exposure and HLA in healthy donors. The data were produced by immunoSEQ multiplex PCR, yet TCRdb's version contains in-frame clones alone and is incomplete. The ten top clones account for 3.8%, within a sample of fewer than 100,000 clones. Material for sequencing was PBMCs. Receptor source: a young man in good health and CMV-seropositive. The CDR3 runs from the conserved cysteine through the conserved F or W. Each record gives: V gene, J gene, CDR3 protein.

>TRBV5-1|TRBJ1-6
CASRLRTGNSPLHF
>TRBV16|TRBJ1-3
CASSPARASGNTIYF
>TRBV6-5|TRBJ1-5
CASSQGANQPQHF
>TRBV5-1|TRBJ2-5
CASSGTGGGTRQETQYF
>TRBV5-1|TRBJ2-7
CASSLGGPSYEQYF
>TRBV28|TRBJ1-2
CASSFLTGYGYTF
>TRBV27|TRBJ2-7
CASSFGYEQYF
>TRBV25-1|TRBJ1-4
CASSAQYSTATNEKLFF
>TRBV11-2|TRBJ2-1
CASRSRLAVNEQFF
>TRBV4-1|TRBJ1-5
CASSQVGDSNQPQHF
>TRBV7-2|TRBJ1-2
CASSQNEGSYGYTF
>TRBV9|TRBJ2-2
CASSVSGDYTGELFF
>TRBV6-5|TRBJ1-2
CASSGSRTGDYGYTF
>TRBV30|TRBJ1-5
CAMEAYRESQPQHF
>TRBV7-2|TRBJ1-1
CASSPWRGGTEAFF
>TRBV28|TRBJ1-5
CASSPTGSGQPQHF
>TRBV5-1|TRBJ2-3
CASSLARGDTQYF
>TRBV4-1|TRBJ2-7
CASSPYQGPYEQYF
>TRBV29-1|TRBJ1-1
CSVPGATGTEAFF